This TCR beta chain was observed in a study of breast tumors, draining lymph nodes, adjacent tissues. This clonotype was detected ten times or more. Its specificity is not known. From germline, CDR1 is SGHTA and CDR2 FQGNSA. J was trimmed by 6 bases and V by 5 bases; bases with no gene match: 10. The CDR3 has 16 residues. From the multiplex PCR reads, TCRdb called clonotypes with MiXCR, one entry per CDR3 protein. The sample consists of around 20,000 distinct CDR3 sequences, roughly 30% of them appearing once. Overall study results and limits: Tumor T cell lymph node origin was a supported hypothesis, not proven. Tumors had less TCR diversity than lymph nodes, more than nontumor tissue. Most tumor T cells seemingly derive from lymph node, then expand in tumor.

The sequence came from a female donor with breast cancer. Some clones in this sample may be carry-over from other donors' samples. The sequenced material came from breast tumor tissue. The chain couples TRBV7-2 to TRBJ2-2; 9 nucleotides align to TRBD2. The CDR3 DNA is TGTGCCAGCAGCGGACCCGGGACTAGCCTCTCCGGGGAGCTGTTTTTT. Its protein is CASSGPGTSLSGELFF.